This T cell receptor beta chain was sequenced during a study of human T cells and chemical hapten exposure (TCRdb year 2021). Study-wide context: For sensitization, 2% DPC in acetone was applied to a 2 cm by 2 cm area of upper inner arm skin. Blood samples were taken from patients before sensitization (week 0) and at 2, 6 and about 24 weeks after DPC sensitization. Patch testing was done on the upper back using Finn chambers containing 0.01% DPC, and results were scored after 6 days according to International Contact Dermatitis Research Group standards. Nearly 30 alopecia patients gave blood for TCR sequencing at one to four time points (pre-sensitization, 2, 6 and 24 weeks). The mostly female patient cohort included alopecia areata with under or over 50% scalp involvement, alopecia totalis and alopecia universalis. Throughout the study period of 20 to 30 weeks, patients also received therapeutic DPC doses to the scalp every week. The libraries were sequenced as a pool, and the TCR yield per sample differed mostly because of small variations in library volumes within the pool. This study followed changes in the peripheral blood TCR repertoire in vivo during primary and secondary sensitization of alopecia patients to the hapten diphenylcyclopropenone (DPC).

In the paper's terms, the time point label means: pre-sensitization, week 0. The treatment or condition tag for this specimen amounts to: therapeutic diphenylcyclopropenone sensitization with weekly scalp DPC. Blood at each patch-test visit was drawn before the patch test was applied. To be eligible, patients had to be aged 18 to 70, diagnosed with alopecia and judged suitable for DPC therapy, while pregnant patients were excluded. Unfractionated whole blood was collected in Tempus Blood RNA tubes, and total RNA was extracted from that blood. In the case of this clonotype: Its antigen is still unknown. No qualities accompany the bases; no much larger clone lies one base away.

Results the study describes overall, beyond this receptor: Repeated subsampling changed both the strength of the expansion versus patch-test correlation and the threshold at which the correlation became significant. Alopecia, a presumed autoimmune disease, was present in all patients, so the immune response of the patients might differ from that of healthy individuals. Compared with pre-sensitization or healthy control sets, expanded TCRs formed significantly more large CDR3 similarity clusters, which is consistent with antigen-driven responses. Patch test score was positively correlated with the number of PT1 expanded TCRs, with significance at thresholds 8, 16 and 32 but not at 4. DPC sensitization did not change how many TCRs were above 1 in 1000 frequency, and no evidence was found of alterations in global repertoire structure.

Libraries were made using RACE. The sequencing machine was a NextSeq 500. During library preparation, unique molecular identifiers were attached to individual cDNA molecules so that TCRs could be counted in a quantitative, reproducible way. Both TCR alpha and TCR beta chains were sequenced from each blood RNA sample. The published analysis was carried out like this. A median of around 100,000 TCRs per sample was observed, with a range of about 20,000 to 690,600. The Decombinator software suite was used to annotate the V, J and CDR3 of the TCR reads. To make PS versus PT1 abundance plots, every sample was subsampled to the same number of TCRs (28,000). TCRs were defined as expanded if absent before sensitization and observed at least eight times at the 2-week time point. The raw public reads went through TCRdb reprocessing: fastp at Q25, MiXCR clone calling, in-frame beta chains kept. Entries are consolidated by CDR3 protein sequence, retaining the most common genes and DNA. TCRdb's processing, not the authors', yielded these V and J calls. The sample profile shows about 40,000 distinct CDR3 sequences; over 9.5% of them were found once. Clones ranked in the top ten supply less than 6.5% of the sample.

The CDR3 goes from the cysteine to the phenylalanine over 16 residues. CDR3 DNA is the only sequence kept; it has 48 bases, read in frame from the first base. Per the germline V gene, SGHVS is the CDR1 and FQNEAQ is the CDR2. Relative to germline, V is missing 5 bases and J is missing 6 bases, with 9 bases of the junction outside any gene match. The TCR was taken from a man aged 25 to 40 with alopecia areata. Some clones in this sample may be carry-over from other donors' samples. The specimen was whole blood, collected in connection with sensitization to the hapten diphenylcyclopropenone (DPC). The sequence is built from TRBV7-8 and TRBJ2-1; TRBD2 matches 11 bases in the middle. The nucleotides read TGTGCCAGCAGCCCTGATCTTAGCGGGGGGGCCAATGAGCAGTTCTTC. Its amino acids are CASSPDLSGGANEQFF.